Listed below are T cell receptor beta chains from one sample, sequenced in a study of T cell responses to AZD1222 COVID-19 vaccine. Assay used: immunoSEQ multiplex PCR; TCRdb lists only in-frame clones, some missing. The sample holds more than 150,000 clones, approximately 94% seen once. This specimen consisted of peripheral blood, obtained 28 days after the second AZD1222 dose. The receptors stem from an adult who received the AZD1222 COVID-19 vaccine. CDR3s include the opening cysteine and the closing phenylalanine or tryptophan. A D gene is named only where the DNA matches it firmly. Not every row has a clone size; where given, it reads once, few, many or a size class.

J gene | V gene | clone size | D gene | CDR3 DNA | CDR3 protein
TRBJ2-7 | TRBV15 | . | TRBD2 | TGTGCCACCAGCAGAGGTCGCGGGGGGCGGACCTACGAGCAGTACTTC | CATSRGRGGRTYEQYF
TRBJ2-2 | TRBV24-1 | . | TRBD1 | TGTGCCACCAGTGACCCCTTAGGACAGGGTCGGGATAACACCGGGGAGCTGTTTTTT | CATSDPLGQGRDNTGELFF
TRBJ2-2 | TRBV6-2/TRBV6-3 | . | TRBD2 | TGTGCCAGCAGTTACTCGGGACTAGCGGGGGACCCCACCGGGGAGCTGTTTTTT | CASSYSGLAGDPTGELFF
TRBJ1-2 | TRBV18 | . | . | TGTGCCAGCTCACCACTGAAGTCTAGCTATGGCTACACCTTC | CASSPLKSSYGYTF
TRBJ1-4 | TRBV19 | once | . | TGTGCCAGTAATCGGGGGCCGGATAATGAAAAACTGTTTTTT | CASNRGPDNEKLFF
TRBJ1-2 | TRBV6-5 | few | . | TGTGCCAGCAGTTACTCCTATAGCGATGGCTACACCTTC | CASSYSYSDGYTF
TRBJ1-4 | TRBV6-5 | few | . | TGTGCCAGCAGTCAACAAGTCACAGGGAATGAAAAACTGTTTTTT | CASSQQVTGNEKLFF
TRBJ1-2 | TRBV3-1/TRBV3-2 | . | . | TGTGCCAGCAGCCCCCGATGGGGGAAGGGACCCTATGGCTACACCTTC | CASSPRWGKGPYGYTF
TRBJ2-5 | TRBV5-4 | . | . | TGTGCCAGCAGCTTCGGTCAGTTCCAAGAGACCCAGTACTTC | CASSFGQFQETQYF
TRBJ1-1 | TRBV18 | . | TRBD1 | TGTGCCAGCTCACCTGGGCAGGGGGCTCTAGAAGAAGCTTTCTTT | CASSPGQGALEEAFF
TRBJ1-1 | TRBV19 | . | . | TGTGCCAGTAGTCTTCAAAGGGTGAACACTGAAGCTTTCTTT | CASSLQRVNTEAFF
TRBJ1-1 | TRBV4-3 | once | . | TGCGCCAGCAGCCAAGTCAAAGACTCAGATGCTTTCTTT | CASSQVKDSDAFF
TRBJ1-2 | TRBV7-9 | . | . | TGTGCCAGCAGCTTAGCAGTGGGTGGTGTCTACACCTTC | CASSLAVGGVYTF
TRBJ1-1 | TRBV19 | . | . | TGTGCCAGTAGTATAGTCGAAGGGAGAAACACTGAAGCTTTCTTT | CASSIVEGRNTEAFF
TRBJ2-1 | TRBV30 | . | . | TGTGCCTCAAAGGGCAGAGTCGTGTTCTTCAATGAGCAGTTCTTC | CASKGRVVFFNEQFF
TRBJ2-1 | TRBV27 | once | . | TGTGCCAGCAGTCCCACGACAGGCCTTAGCTCCTACAATGAGCAGTTCTTC | CASSPTTGLSSYNEQFF
TRBJ1-2 | TRBV20-1 | . | . | TGCAGTGCTAGTCCGGCCACCTTC | CSASPATF
TRBJ2-5 | TRBV6-1 | . | . | TGTGCCAGCAGTGACAGGGAAATGGGGACCCAGTACTTC | CASSDREMGTQYF
TRBJ1-3 | TRBV25-1 | . | . | TGTGCCAGCGGCGGAATCCGGAACACCATATATTTT | CASGGIRNTIYF
TRBJ2-3 | TRBV7-2 | . | . | TGTGCCAGCAGCTTGGGCCCTAGCACAGATACGCAGTATTTT | CASSLGPSTDTQYF
TRBJ2-3 | TRBV6-2/TRBV6-3 | . | . | TGTGCCAGCAGTTACTCTACAATTAGCGGATCCCCTCCAGATACGCAGTATTTT | CASSYSTISGSPPDTQYF
TRBJ1-2 | TRBV6-2/TRBV6-3 | . | TRBD1 | TGTGCCAGCAGTTACTCCTATCGACAGGGATTCGCTAGGGGCTACACCTTC | CASSYSYRQGFARGYTF
TRBJ1-1 | TRBV11-2 | once | . | TGTGCCAGCAGCTTAGTTTCAGCGGGGACTGAAGCTTTCTTT | CASSLVSAGTEAFF
TRBJ2-7 | TRBV10-3 | . | . | TGTGCCATCAGTGAGTCGATGTCAGGGCGCTACGAGCAGTACTTC | CAISESMSGRYEQYF
TRBJ1-1 | TRBV4-3 | . | . | TGCGCCAGCAGCCAAGTTAACAGGGTGGGCACTGAAGCTTTCTTT | CASSQVNRVGTEAFF
TRBJ1-1 | TRBV28 | . | TRBD1 | TGTGCCAGCAGGGTAATTCAGAGACAGGGGGTCTCTGAAGCTTTCTTT | CASRVIQRQGVSEAFF
TRBJ1-1 | TRBV6-6 | few | . | TGTGCCAGCAGTTACTCGGGGTGGAGCACTGAAGCTTTCTTT | CASSYSGWSTEAFF
TRBJ1-5 | TRBV12-3/TRBV12-4 | . | . | TGTGCCAGCAGTTTGACAGAAAATCAGCCCCAGCATTTT | CASSLTENQPQHF
TRBJ2-5 | TRBV7-9 | . | TRBD2 | TGTGCCAGCAGCTGGGGGGGAGAGACCCAGTACTTC | CASSWGGETQYF
TRBJ1-1 | TRBV5-1 | . | TRBD1 | TGCGCCAGCAGCAGAACAGGGGACCTGAACACTGAAGCTTTCTTT | CASSRTGDLNTEAFF
TRBJ2-1 | TRBV3-1/TRBV3-2 | . | . | TGTGCCAGCAGCCAAGATCTTGGAGGGGTGAGGAATGAGCAGTTCTTC | CASSQDLGGVRNEQFF
TRBJ1-4 | TRBV6-4 | . | . | TGTGCCAGCAGTGTTGATCTTAATGAAAAACTGTTTTTT | CASSVDLNEKLFF
TRBJ1-1 | TRBV19 | . | . | TGTGCCAGTAGTTCAGGAAGGACTGAAGCTTTCTTT | CASSSGRTEAFF
TRBJ1-2 | TRBV5-4 | . | TRBD1 | TGTGCCAGCAGCCGGACAGGGTATACTCATGATTCTGGCTACACCTTC | CASSRTGYTHDSGYTF
TRBJ1-3 | TRBV5-1 | . | . | TGCGCCAGCAGCTTGGGAACGGGGTCTGGAAACACCATATATTTT | CASSLGTGSGNTIYF
TRBJ1-1 | TRBV11-3 | . | . | TGTGCCAGCAGCCCAGGTGGCAGGGCGAACACTGAAGCTTTCTTT | CASSPGGRANTEAFF
TRBJ2-3 | TRBV5-1 | . | . | TGCGCCAGCAGCTTGGGGCGAGCAGGGGCGTACACAGATACGCAGTATTTT | CASSLGRAGAYTDTQYF